Many counts were recorded for the clone carrying this T cell receptor (beta chain). Its cognate antigen is unknown. This entry belongs to a study of CD8 T cells in ankylosing spondylitis. Whole-study findings and limits: Clones linked to the disease showed a CD8+ phenotype. They occurred at relatively low frequencies in peripheral blood. Ankylosing spondylitis blood appeared to be characterized by a TCR beta motif of fewer than ten highly homologous variants. Significant enrichment of disease-linked clones was reported in matched ankylosing spondylitis synovial fluid.

Using its own MiXCR run on the 5' RACE reads, TCRdb lists one record per CDR3 protein. The data contain about 510,000 distinct CDR3 sequences, about 5.7% of them singletons. The CDR3 spans 14 residues. V was trimmed by 2 bases and J by 6 bases, leaving 12 bases between them. Germline CDR1 reads MDHEN; CDR2 reads SYDVKM. Sequencing used blood, either unsorted or a sorted T cell fraction (not recorded which). This TCR derives from a male donor with ankylosing spondylitis. The V and J genes are TRBV28 and TRBJ2-3; perhaps D is TRBD1 or TRBD2 (6 bases each). The CDR3 DNA sequence: TGTGCCAGCAGTTTAACGATGGGGGGCGATACGCAGTATTTT. It yields the protein CASSLTMGGDTQYF.